These 15 T cell receptor beta chains came from one sample sequenced in a study of memory CD4+ T cells and cytomegalovirus serostatus. The assay was immunoSEQ multiplex PCR, and TCRdb's table has in-frame clones only and misses some. Of approximately 52,000 clones listed, roughly 80% are singletons. Single viable CD3+CD4+CD8-CD45RO+ cells were sorted as the memory CD4+ T cells. The sequencing sample was made of memory CD4+ T cells from blood. The receptors were sampled from an adult in good health and CMV-seronegative.

This chain links TRBV27 with TRBJ2-2; D remains ambiguous. V was shortened by 4 bases and J by 3 bases, with 18 bases between the two germline ends. This CDR3 has 17 residues. The germline CDR1 and CDR2 sequences are MNHEY and SMNVEV (reference sequence). The CDR3 protein is CASSSPYTFRDTGELFF. As DNA, the CDR3 is TGTGCCAGCAGTTCCCCGTACACCTTCAGAGACACCGGGGAGCTGTTTTTT.

The V call is TRBV28, the J call TRBJ1-2; D gene ambiguous. V dropped 2 bases and J dropped 3 bases, with 4 bases sitting between them. Germline V CDR1 and CDR2: MDHEN, SYDVKM. The CDR3 has 12 residues. In DNA form, the CDR3 reads TGTGCCAGCAGTTTAATCGACTATGGCTACACCTTC. Residues: CASSLIDYGYTF.

The chain couples TRBV18 to TRBJ2-1; D is unresolved. Trimming cost V 3 bases and J 8 bases, with 8 bases left between them. The CDR3 has 12 amino acids. Germline lookup yields CDR1 KGHSH and CDR2 LQKENI. CDR3 sequence: CASSPFGDEQFF. The CDR3 bases are TGTGCCAGCTCACCGTTTGGCGATGAGCAGTTCTTC. The variable domain in full, completed from reference TRBV18 and TRBJ2-1, reads NAGVMQNPRHLVRRRGQEARLRCSPMKGHSHVYWYRQLPEEGLKFMVYLQKENIIDESGMPKERFSAEFPKEGPSILRIQQVVRGDSAAYFCASSPFGDEQFFGPGTRLTVL.

This chain links TRBV19 with TRBJ1-5; 7 nucleotides match TRBD1. Germline V gene lookup returns CDR1 LNHDA and CDR2 SQIVND (reference sequence). The CDR3 runs 13 residues. V lost 11 bases and J lost 2; bases outside the gene matches: 6. The CDR3: CAGSDRGNQPQHF. CDR3 nucleotide sequence: TGTGCCGGAAGCGACAGGGGCAATCAGCCCCAGCATTTT.

The chain has TRBV7-6 and TRBJ2-7, with a possible D match to TRBD1 (5 bases). V lost 5 bases and J 2 bases, leaving 16 bases between the germline ends. The CDR3 spans 15 residues. CDR1 is SGHVS and CDR2 is FNYEAQ in the germline V gene. DNA for the CDR3: TGTGCCAGCAGCGACGCCCTCAGGGATACCTACGAGCAGTACTTC. It codes for CASSDALRDTYEQYF.

The gene calls are TRBV19 and TRBJ1-1, with D possibly TRBD1 on 6 matching bases. CDR1 LNHDA and CDR2 SQIVND come from the germline V gene (reference sequence). This CDR3 spans 16 amino acids. Trimming shortened V by 4 bases and J by 5 bases, and 20 bases separated the two germline ends. The CDR3 region is CASSTQGFATLTEAFF. CDR3 bases: TGTGCCAGTAGTACTCAGGGGTTTGCCACTTTGACTGAAGCTTTCTTT.

The V and J genes are TRBV7-2 and TRBJ1-3, with a weak D call TRBD1 (5 bases). Germline V gene data show CDR1 as SGHTA and CDR2 as FQGNSA. CDR3 length: 15 residues. The germline V and J ends were trimmed by 5 bases and 8 bases, with 19 bases remaining between them. DNA for the CDR3: TGTGCCAGCAGCCTTTATGGTTCGGGACGGGACACCATATATTTT. It encodes CASSLYGSGRDTIYF.

This chain uses TRBV19 with TRBJ2-5; weak D call: TRBD2 (6 bases). The V gene's germline CDR1 is LNHDA and CDR2 SQIVND (reference sequence). There are 16 residues in the CDR3. V lost 4 bases to trimming and J lost 5 bases, with 20 bases between them. For the CDR3, the DNA is TGTGCCAGTAGTAGCGGGCAGGGAGGACCCCACGAGACCCAGTACTTC. Its translation is CASSSGQGGPHETQYF.

The chain employs TRBV9 and TRBJ1-2; weak D call: TRBD1 (5 bases). The CDR3 length is 15 residues. Germline lookup yields CDR1 SGDLS and CDR2 YYNGEE. The V and J ends lost 0 bases and 0 bases respectively, with 9 bases between them. CDR3 in amino acids: CASSVGVGANYGYTF. The CDR3 region has the DNA TGTGCCAGCAGCGTAGGGGTAGGGGCTAACTATGGCTACACCTTC.

The V and J genes are TRBV30 and TRBJ1-6; TRBD1 is a possible D gene (6 bases). V gave up 0 bases and J gave up 10 bases, with 19 bases separating them. Germline CDR1 reads GTSNPN; CDR2 reads SVGIG (reference sequence). The CDR3 length is 16 residues. CDR3: CAWSVSGVSRDSPLHF. The DNA of the CDR3 is TGTGCCTGGAGTGTCTCAGGGGTCAGTAGGGACTCACCCCTCCACTTT.

The DNA for the CDR3 is TGTGCCAGCAGCTTAAACGGCAGGGGCGAGACGCAGTATTTT. Residues: CASSLNGRGETQYF. V gene TRBV7-8 combines with J gene TRBJ2-3; D may be TRBD1 (6 bases). V lost 2 bases to trimming and J lost 9 bases, with 15 bases between them. CDR1 is SGHVS, CDR2 FQNEAQ, per germline. The CDR3 covers 14 residues.

J is TRBJ2-3 and V is TRBV6-1; a weak D match, TRBD1 (6 bases). V shed 4 bases and J shed 0 bases, with 8 bases lying between them. Germline values: CDR1 MNHNS, CDR2 SASEGT. The CDR3 sequence is 14 residues long. Here the CDR3 DNA reads TGTGCCAGCAGTGTAGGGGGTAGCACAGATACGCAGTATTTT. This encodes CASSVGGSTDTQYF.

The rearrangement links TRBV19 to TRBJ1-3; weak D call: TRBD1 (5 bases). The CDR3 runs to 15 residues. V shed 3 bases and J shed 4 bases, with 13 bases lying between them. The germline gives CDR1 LNHDA, CDR2 SQIVND (reference sequence). DNA of the CDR3: TGTGCCAGTAGTATCGTGTCAGGGTCAGGAAACACCATATATTTT. It is translated as CASSIVSGSGNTIYF.

V gene TRBV6-1 combines with J gene TRBJ2-3; D perhaps matches TRBD2 (5 bases). This CDR3 has 11 amino acids. The ends were cut back, 10 bases at V and 2 bases at J, with 7 bases in the middle. Germline V gene data show CDR1 as MNHNS and CDR2 as SASEGT. The CDR3 region is CATGLTDTQYF. As DNA, the CDR3 is TGTGCCACCGGACTCACAGATACGCAGTATTTT.

The V and J genes are TRBV5-5 and TRBJ2-7; 7 bases align to TRBD1. J lost 2 bases, V lost 4 bases, and 15 bases had no gene match. The V gene's germline CDR1 is SGHKS and CDR2 YYEKEE (reference sequence). The CDR3 is 17 residues long. The CDR3 region has the DNA TGTGCCAGCAGCCGATCGGCCACAGGGGAAGGGACCTACGAGCAGTACTTC. This gives the protein CASSRSATGEGTYEQYF.